This TCR beta chain was documented in a study of shared clonotypes between healthy human individuals. The CDR3 is 16 residues long. Germline V gene sequence: CDR1 SGHAT, CDR2 FQNNGV. Trimming shortened V by 4 bases and J by 4 bases, and 17 bases separated the two germline ends. Deep-level settings were used for running the assay. TCRdb keeps only in-frame clones here, not all; method: immunoSEQ multiplex PCR. The table lists about 820,000 clones, 92% of them singletons. Terminally differentiated effector memory CD45RA+ cells were left out of the naive CD8 fraction, which was CD45RO-negative and positively selected for CCR7. HIV-negative, healthy adults without recent acute infections or vaccinations were the donors.

The receptor's source is a man aged 25 to 40 in good health. The sequenced material came from naive CD8+ T cells sorted from blood. This chain links TRBV11-2 with TRBJ2-1; TRBD2 might be the D (5 bases). CDR3 sequence: CASSSSSGNFYNEQFF. The CDR3 nucleotides are TGTGCCAGCAGCTCTAGCAGCGGCAACTTTTACAATGAGCAGTTCTTC.